Following are 30 T cell receptor beta chains from one sample sequenced in a study of T cell responses to AZD1222 COVID-19 vaccine (dated by TCRdb to the early 2020s). Library preparation used the immunoSEQ multiplex PCR assay. Imported from immuneACCESS, the table was reduced by TCRdb to in-frame sequences with V and J called. These copies leave out some clones; in studies compared against another copy, an unresolved V gene accounts for under half, and the cause of the remainder is not known. The sample table shows tens of thousands of clones, and almost 80% are seen once. The ten biggest clones cover 20% to 25% of the sample. In the paper's terms, the time point label means: baseline before first vaccination. This sample comprised peripheral blood, obtained on day 0 of AZD1222 vaccination. Receptor source: an adult in good health.

The chain uses TRBV2 and TRBJ2-7; D remains ambiguous. Germline V CDR1 and CDR2: SNHLY, FYNNEI. V gave up 7 bases and J gave up 0 bases, with 10 bases separating them. The CDR3 runs 13 residues. Here the CDR3 DNA reads TGTGCCAGCAAGCCAGATAGCTCCTACGAGCAGTACTTC. Protein: CASKPDSSYEQYF.

This sequence joins TRBV6-6 and TRBJ2-5; the D is unclear. The V gene's germline CDR1 is MNHNY and CDR2 SVGAGI (reference sequence). The CDR3 is 10 residues long. The V end lost 6 bases, the J end lost 3 bases, and 2 bases lay between the germline ends. The CDR3, as DNA: TGTGCCAGCAGGGAAGAGACCCAGTACTTC. The encoded protein is CASREETQYF.

This rearrangement joins TRBV10-3 to TRBJ1-6; no firm D call. The CDR3 has 12 amino acids. Germline V gene lookup returns CDR1 ENHRY and CDR2 SYGVKD. The V end lost 6 bases, the J end lost 10 bases, and 10 bases lay between the germline ends. The CDR3 sequence is CAIREGESPLHF. CDR3 sequence (DNA): TGTGCCATCAGGGAAGGAGAATCACCCCTCCACTTT.

The rearrangement links TRBV18 to TRBJ2-7, with D perhaps TRBD1 or TRBD2 (7 bases each). V was cut by 5 bases and J by 7 bases, with 12 bases left in between. The CDR3 length is 12 residues. Germline CDR1 is KGHSH and CDR2 is LQKENI. CDR3 in DNA: TGTGCCAGCTCATCAGGGGGGGCGGAGCAGTACTTC. It codes for CASSSGGAEQYF.

V gene TRBV9 combines with J gene TRBJ1-3; D uncertain. V was cut by 2 bases and J by 3 bases, with 9 bases left in between. Germline values: CDR1 SGDLS, CDR2 YYNGEE. This CDR3 has 14 residues. CDR3 bases: TGTGCCAGCAGCGTCAGAAGAGATGGAAACACCATATATTTT. Residues: CASSVRRDGNTIYF.

V and J are TRBV28 and TRBJ1-5; perhaps TRBD1 as D (5 bases). The germline CDR1 and CDR2 sequences are MDHEN and SYDVKM. Between the trimmed V and J ends, which lost 6 bases and 0 bases, there was a span of 9 bases. This CDR3 comprises 14 residues. The CDR3 sequence is CASRGGFSNQPQHF. The CDR3, as DNA: TGTGCCAGCAGGGGGGGGTTTAGCAATCAGCCCCAGCATTTT.

The chain joins TRBV5-1 to TRBJ2-1, with D hard to call. This CDR3 is 14 amino acids long. CDR1 and CDR2 from the germline V gene are SGHRS and YFSETQ. Trimming took off 1 base at V and 3 bases at J, with 8 bases between the two ends. CDR3 coding DNA: TGCGCCAGCAGCTTGCACAGTAGCTACAATGAGCAGTTCTTC. Protein: CASSLHSSYNEQFF.

The chain has TRBV5-4 and TRBJ1-1; D ambiguous. The CDR3 has 14 residues. Germline-derived CDR1 and CDR2 are SGHNT and YYREEE (reference sequence). V shed 1 base and J shed 5 bases, with 12 bases lying between them. CDR3: CASSLNGIGTEAFF. CDR3 DNA: TGTGCCAGCAGCTTGAATGGGATTGGAACTGAAGCTTTCTTT. Based on the CDR3 plus reference TRBV5-4 and TRBJ1-1, the full variable domain is ETGVTQSPTHLIKTRGQQVTLRCSSQSGHNTVSWYQQALGQGPQFIFQYYREEENGRGNFPPRFSGLQFPNYSSELNVNALELDDSALYLCASSLNGIGTEAFFGQGTRLTVV.

This clone was counted between two and nine times. This rearrangement joins TRBV7-9 to TRBJ1-6; TRBD1 is a possible D gene (5 bases). V was shortened by 5 bases and J by 8 bases, with 16 bases between the two germline ends. Looked up from germline, CDR1 is SEHNR and CDR2 is FQNEAQ (reference sequence). The CDR3 sequence is 15 residues long. In DNA, the CDR3 is TGTGCCAGCAGCAAATCGACAGTCGGCGATTCACCCCTCCACTTT. It translates to CASSKSTVGDSPLHF.

This rearrangement joins TRBV7-2 to TRBJ2-1, with 15 bases lining up with TRBD2. The germline CDR1 and CDR2 sequences are SGHTA and FQGNSA. The CDR3 loop spans 15 amino acids. After removal of 5 bases from V and 14 bases from J, the junction contained 10 bases not matched to a gene. The CDR3 region is CASSPRTSGRAEEFF. Here the CDR3 DNA reads TGTGCCAGCAGCCCCCGGACTAGCGGGAGGGCCGAGGAGTTCTTC.

The rearrangement joins TRBV7-8 to TRBJ2-3; weak D call: TRBD1 (7 bases). Germline-derived CDR1 and CDR2 are SGHVS and FQNEAQ. This CDR3 spans 17 amino acids. The germline V and J ends were trimmed by 4 bases and 4 bases, with 21 bases remaining between them. The chain's CDR3 is CASSSYRLGGFADTQYF. CDR3 DNA: TGTGCCAGCAGCTCTTATAGACTAGGGGGCTTTGCAGATACGCAGTATTTT.

The V and J genes are TRBV6-2 or TRBV6-3 and TRBJ2-3; D is possibly TRBD2 (6 bases). The CDR3 has 18 amino acids. Germline CDR1 MNHEY, CDR2 SVGEGT. V was trimmed by 2 bases and J by 0 bases, leaving 18 bases between them. The CDR3 nucleotides read TGTGCCAGCAGTTACCCCGCGGGAAGCCCGACTAGCACAGATACGCAGTATTTT. It is translated as CASSYPAGSPTSTDTQYF.

The CDR3 protein is CASGSGTLNYEQYF. The CDR3 region has the DNA TGTGCCAGCGGATCCGGGACACTTAACTACGAGCAGTACTTC. The rearrangement joins TRBV6-5 to TRBJ2-7; D might be TRBD1 (6 bases). This CDR3 has 14 residues. Germline V gene lookup returns CDR1 MNHEY and CDR2 SVGAGI. Trimming removed 8 bases at V and 3 bases at J, with 17 bases between.

The chain is built from TRBV2 and TRBJ2-7; 14 bases match TRBD2. This CDR3 region has 16 residues. The trim removed 3 bases at V and 4 bases at J, leaving 5 bases unmatched. The germline CDR1 and CDR2 sequences are SNHLY and FYNNEI. The CDR3 DNA reads as TGTGCCAGCAGTGAGAGACTAGCGGGAGGGAGATACGAGCAGTACTTC. This codes for CASSERLAGGRYEQYF.

This rearrangement joins TRBV5-5 to TRBJ1-3, with D hard to call. CDR3 length: 15 residues. Trimming pared 0 bases from V and 0 bases from J, leaving 7 bases between. Germline V CDR1 and CDR2: SGHKS, YYEKEE (reference sequence). This CDR3 reads CASSLDGISGNTIYF. CDR3 DNA: TGTGCCAGCAGCTTGGACGGGATCTCTGGAAACACCATATATTTT.

This chain connects TRBV10-1 to TRBJ1-1; 10 nucleotides agree with TRBD1. V lost 3 bases to trimming and J lost 5 bases; unmatched junction nucleotides: 3. This CDR3 has 14 residues. CDR1 and CDR2 from the germline V gene are WNHNN and SYGVQD (reference sequence). CDR3 loop: CASSDGTGATEAFF. For the CDR3, the DNA is TGCGCCAGCAGTGACGGGACAGGGGCTACTGAAGCTTTCTTT.

This clone was picked up one time. The chain carries TRBV3-1 (or the pseudogene TRBV3-2) and TRBJ2-1; 8 bases align to TRBD2. The CDR3 covers 16 residues. Germline CDR1 reads LGHDT; CDR2 reads YNNKEL (reference sequence). With 1 base clipped from V and 4 bases from J, the junction kept 6 bases outside the gene matches. Here the CDR3 reads CASSQAPSGPYNEQFF. The CDR3 DNA is TGTGCCAGCAGCCAAGCCCCTAGCGGGCCGTACAATGAGCAGTTCTTC.

The genes are TRBV5-1 and TRBJ2-1; D remains ambiguous. The CDR3 length is 16 residues. Germline V gives CDR1 SGHRS, CDR2 YFSETQ. V was trimmed by 6 bases and J by 3 bases, leaving 19 bases between them. For the CDR3, the DNA is TGCGCCAGCAAGGCCCGATCGGCTGGCGGCTACAATGAGCAGTTCTTC. Translation gives CASKARSAGGYNEQFF.

This chain joins TRBV3-1 (or the pseudogene TRBV3-2) and TRBJ2-5; TRBD2 aligns across 7 bases. Germline CDR1 reads LGHDT; CDR2 reads YNNKEL (reference sequence). The trim removed 6 bases at V and 4 bases at J, leaving 11 bases unmatched. This CDR3 region has 15 residues. CDR3 sequence reads: CASSLAESWRETQYF. In DNA form, the CDR3 reads TGTGCCAGCAGTCTAGCGGAAAGTTGGAGAGAGACCCAGTACTTC.

This chain joins TRBV5-1 and TRBJ1-1; a possible D gene is TRBD1 (6 bases). V shed 4 bases and J shed 8 bases, with 21 bases lying between them. CDR1 is SGHRS, CDR2 YFSETQ, per germline. The CDR3 contains 15 residues. CDR3 amino acids: CASSALQGGGMEAFF. The CDR3 region has the DNA TGCGCCAGCAGCGCCTTACAGGGTGGAGGGATGGAAGCTTTCTTT.

The rearrangement joins TRBV27 to TRBJ1-2, with unresolved D. V shed 6 bases and J shed 4 bases, with 24 bases lying between them. The CDR3 contains 17 residues. Germline loops: CDR1 MNHEY, CDR2 SMNVEV (reference sequence). This CDR3 is CASRYASKRGGFYGYTF. The CDR3, as DNA: TGTGCCAGCAGATATGCCTCCAAGCGCGGAGGGTTCTATGGCTACACCTTC.

The chain is built from TRBV27 and TRBJ1-6, with D perhaps TRBD1 (5 bases). The V gene lost 6 bases and the J gene lost 5 bases, with 14 bases spanning the gap. In germline, CDR1 is MNHEY, CDR2 SMNVEV (reference sequence). CDR3 size: 15 residues. The CDR3 sequence is CASRTQGVDNSPLHF. The CDR3 DNA reads as TGTGCCAGCAGAACCCAGGGAGTAGATAATTCACCCCTCCACTTT.

This clone was observed a single time. The gene calls are TRBV29-1 and TRBJ2-2; maybe TRBD1 (5 bases). This CDR3 contains 14 residues. Germline V CDR1 and CDR2: SQVTM, ANQGSEA. V was trimmed by 4 bases and J by 0 bases, leaving 9 bases between them. CDR3: CSVARQSNTGELFF. The CDR3 nucleotides are TGCAGCGTTGCGAGACAGTCGAACACCGGGGAGCTGTTTTTT.

This rearrangement joins TRBV7-2 to TRBJ2-7; tentative D call: TRBD1 (5 bases). V lost 5 bases and J 2 bases, leaving 13 bases between the germline ends. Germline V lookup: CDR1 SGHTA, CDR2 FQGNSA. CDR3 size: 14 residues. CDR3 amino acids: CASSPTGDPYEQYF. The CDR3 nucleotides read TGTGCCAGCAGCCCAACAGGCGACCCCTACGAGCAGTACTTC.

The V call is TRBV9, the J call TRBJ1-2, with a tentative D call TRBD1 (5 bases). The CDR3 is 16 residues long. Trimming pared 0 bases from V and 5 bases from J, leaving 17 bases between. Germline assignment: CDR1 SGDLS and CDR2 YYNGEE. In DNA, the CDR3 is TGTGCCAGCAGCGTAGGTGGAGGGGCCCCAGGGTATGGCTACACCTTC. This gives the protein CASSVGGGAPGYGYTF. The full variable domain, its missing parts supplied by reference TRBV9 and TRBJ1-2, is DSGVTQTPKHLITATGQRVTLRCSPRSGDLSVYWYQQSLDQGLQFLIQYYNGEERAKGNILERFSAQQFPDLHSELNLSSLELGDSALYFCASSVGGGAPGYGYTFGSGTRLTVV.

The chain is built from TRBV30 and TRBJ2-3, with D perhaps TRBD1 (6 bases). Trimming removed 4 bases from V and 2 bases from J, with 10 bases in between. Germline V CDR1 and CDR2: GTSNPN, SVGIG (reference sequence). This CDR3 contains 13 residues. The CDR3 DNA sequence: TGTGCCTGGACTCAGGGGACCACAGATACGCAGTATTTT. Protein sequence: CAWTQGTTDTQYF.

V is TRBV6-1 and J is TRBJ2-3; D is ambiguous. This CDR3 region has 15 residues. Per the germline V gene, CDR1 is MNHNS and CDR2 is SASEGT. V lost 1 base and J lost 3, with 11 bases in between. CDR3 DNA: TGTGCCAGCAGTGAAGGGGGATTTGGTACAGATACGCAGTATTTT. Its translation is CASSEGGFGTDTQYF.

The V call is TRBV13, the J call TRBJ2-7; D gene ambiguous. With 3 bases removed from V and 6 bases from J, the gap between germline ends came to 6 bases. The CDR3 is 11 amino acids. Germline V lookup: CDR1 PRHDT, CDR2 FYEKMQ (reference sequence). The CDR3: CASSFLGEQYF. The CDR3 bases are TGTGCCAGCAGCTTTTTGGGCGAGCAGTACTTC.

The rearrangement joins TRBV28 to TRBJ2-1, with D possibly TRBD2 on 6 matching bases. CDR1 and CDR2 from the germline V gene are MDHEN and SYDVKM. V lost 2 bases to trimming and J lost 0 bases, with 8 bases between them. CDR3 size: 15 residues. CDR3 sequence (DNA): TGTGCCAGCAGTTTAGCGGGGAGCTCCTACAATGAGCAGTTCTTC. Translated, it gives CASSLAGSSYNEQFF.

The V gene is TRBV9, the J gene TRBJ2-3, with D perhaps given as TRBD1 or TRBD2 (5 bases each). V lost 0 bases and J lost 0, with 14 bases in between. The CDR3 has 17 residues. Germline V gene lookup returns CDR1 SGDLS and CDR2 YYNGEE. The CDR3 nucleotides read TGTGCCAGCAGCGTAGGGGTTGGCAGGGACAGCACAGATACGCAGTATTTT. Translation gives CASSVGVGRDSTDTQYF.